This TCR beta chain comes out of a study of cytomegalovirus exposure and HLA in healthy donors. As regards this clone: The antigen is unknown.

CDR1 and CDR2 from the germline V gene are SGHTS and YDEGEE. This CDR3 has 15 amino acids. The V segment lost 5 bases and the J segment 4 bases; nucleotides outside the gene matches: 7. Study-level findings and limits: Rarity marked most TCR sequences, yet some public TCRs occurred in many donors.

Primers: 60 Vbeta forward and 13 Jbeta reverse. The assay was immunoSEQ multiplex PCR, and TCRdb's table has in-frame clones only and misses some. The sample data list about 130,000 clones. This rearrangement joins TRBV5-8 to TRBJ2-2, with 8 bases lining up with TRBD1. This TCR came from a woman between 40 and 50 years old in good health and CMV-seropositive. The specimen sequenced was PBMCs. The CDR3 DNA sequence: TGTGCCAGCAGACATATGACAGGGGTCACCGGGGAGCTGTTTTTT. It is translated as CASRHMTGVTGELFF. Based on the CDR3 plus reference TRBV5-8 and TRBJ2-2, the full variable domain is EAGVTQSPTHLIKTRGQQATLRCSPISGHTSVYWYQQALGLGLQFLLWYDEGEERNRGNFPPRFSGRQFPNYSSELNVNALELEDSALYLCASRHMTGVTGELFFGEGSRLTVL.